This record covers a single T cell receptor (beta chain). What it binds is not known. MiXCR, run by TCRdb on the 5' RACE reads, gives a single entry per CDR3 protein. The sample consists of approximately 550,000 distinct CDR3 sequences, 15% to 20% of them appearing once. These data come from a study of T cells after yellow fever vaccination. Looking at the study overall: Some fractions had low cell numbers, and these were prepared with SMART-Seq v4 Ultra Low Input.

Study-level results: Clonotypes found in both CD4 and CD8 compartments made up a small share. A weaker but faster secondary response was observed, peaking on day 5 versus 15. Primary-vaccination clones mostly resurfaced post-booster (around 96% CD4, roughly 90% CD8).

Germline assignment: CDR1 MNHEY and CDR2 SMNVEV (reference sequence). J was trimmed by 4 bases and V by 6 bases; bases with no gene match: 9. This CDR3 contains 16 residues. The TCR was taken from a man aged 25 to 45 who received the YFV17D yellow fever vaccine. This specimen was PBMCs, taken 15 days after the yellow fever booster vaccination. The V gene is TRBV27, the J gene TRBJ2-6, with 7 positions matching TRBD1. The CDR3 loop reads CASRLTGLTGANVLTF. DNA of the CDR3: TGTGCCAGCAGGCTGACAGGGCTAACAGGGGCCAACGTCCTGACTTTC.